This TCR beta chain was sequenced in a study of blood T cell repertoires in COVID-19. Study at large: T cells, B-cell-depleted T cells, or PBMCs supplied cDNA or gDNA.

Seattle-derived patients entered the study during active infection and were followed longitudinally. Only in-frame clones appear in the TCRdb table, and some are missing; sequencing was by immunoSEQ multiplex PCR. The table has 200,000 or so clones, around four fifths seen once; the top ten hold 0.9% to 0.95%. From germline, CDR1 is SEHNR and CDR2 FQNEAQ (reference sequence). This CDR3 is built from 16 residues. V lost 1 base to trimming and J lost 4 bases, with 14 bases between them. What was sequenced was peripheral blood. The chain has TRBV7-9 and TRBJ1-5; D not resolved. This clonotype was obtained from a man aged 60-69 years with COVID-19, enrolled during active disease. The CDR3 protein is CASSLGAGRGNQPQHF. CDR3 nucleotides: TGTGCCAGCAGCTTAGGGGCCGGCCGGGGTAATCAGCCCCAGCATTTT. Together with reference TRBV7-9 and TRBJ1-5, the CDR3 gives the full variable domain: DTGVSQNPRHKITKRGQNVTFRCDPISEHNRLYWYRQTLGQGPEFLTYFQNEAQLEKSRLLSDRFSAERPKGSFSTLEIQRTEQGDSAMYLCASSLGAGRGNQPQHFGDGTRLSIL.